The T cell receptor beta chain described here comes from a study of cytomegalovirus exposure and HLA in healthy donors. This cohort consisted of healthy bone marrow donors. The study's findings and limits: Listed as cytomegalovirus-associated were 150 to 200 TCR beta chains. In a later analysis, HLA-associated beta chains showed higher expansion and lower generation probabilities than comparable chains. Immune exposure was documented only through CMV serostatus.

The PCR had 60 Vbeta and 13 Jbeta primers. The data were produced by immunoSEQ multiplex PCR, yet TCRdb's version contains in-frame clones alone and is incomplete. The sample holds around 150,000 clones, over 70% seen once. Worth noting for this clone: Its antigen is still unknown.

From germline, CDR1 is SGHTA and CDR2 FQGNSA. Trimming took off 1 base at V and 0 bases at J, with 13 bases between the two ends. CDR3 length equals 16 residues. The chain combines TRBV7-2 with TRBJ2-7; weak D call: TRBD2 (5 bases). Sequenced material: PBMCs. This clonotype originated in a man aged 35 to 55 in good health and CMV-seronegative. CDR3 loop: CASSLGTGESSYEQYF. CDR3 DNA: TGTGCCAGCAGCTTAGGGACCGGGGAAAGCTCCTACGAGCAGTACTTC.